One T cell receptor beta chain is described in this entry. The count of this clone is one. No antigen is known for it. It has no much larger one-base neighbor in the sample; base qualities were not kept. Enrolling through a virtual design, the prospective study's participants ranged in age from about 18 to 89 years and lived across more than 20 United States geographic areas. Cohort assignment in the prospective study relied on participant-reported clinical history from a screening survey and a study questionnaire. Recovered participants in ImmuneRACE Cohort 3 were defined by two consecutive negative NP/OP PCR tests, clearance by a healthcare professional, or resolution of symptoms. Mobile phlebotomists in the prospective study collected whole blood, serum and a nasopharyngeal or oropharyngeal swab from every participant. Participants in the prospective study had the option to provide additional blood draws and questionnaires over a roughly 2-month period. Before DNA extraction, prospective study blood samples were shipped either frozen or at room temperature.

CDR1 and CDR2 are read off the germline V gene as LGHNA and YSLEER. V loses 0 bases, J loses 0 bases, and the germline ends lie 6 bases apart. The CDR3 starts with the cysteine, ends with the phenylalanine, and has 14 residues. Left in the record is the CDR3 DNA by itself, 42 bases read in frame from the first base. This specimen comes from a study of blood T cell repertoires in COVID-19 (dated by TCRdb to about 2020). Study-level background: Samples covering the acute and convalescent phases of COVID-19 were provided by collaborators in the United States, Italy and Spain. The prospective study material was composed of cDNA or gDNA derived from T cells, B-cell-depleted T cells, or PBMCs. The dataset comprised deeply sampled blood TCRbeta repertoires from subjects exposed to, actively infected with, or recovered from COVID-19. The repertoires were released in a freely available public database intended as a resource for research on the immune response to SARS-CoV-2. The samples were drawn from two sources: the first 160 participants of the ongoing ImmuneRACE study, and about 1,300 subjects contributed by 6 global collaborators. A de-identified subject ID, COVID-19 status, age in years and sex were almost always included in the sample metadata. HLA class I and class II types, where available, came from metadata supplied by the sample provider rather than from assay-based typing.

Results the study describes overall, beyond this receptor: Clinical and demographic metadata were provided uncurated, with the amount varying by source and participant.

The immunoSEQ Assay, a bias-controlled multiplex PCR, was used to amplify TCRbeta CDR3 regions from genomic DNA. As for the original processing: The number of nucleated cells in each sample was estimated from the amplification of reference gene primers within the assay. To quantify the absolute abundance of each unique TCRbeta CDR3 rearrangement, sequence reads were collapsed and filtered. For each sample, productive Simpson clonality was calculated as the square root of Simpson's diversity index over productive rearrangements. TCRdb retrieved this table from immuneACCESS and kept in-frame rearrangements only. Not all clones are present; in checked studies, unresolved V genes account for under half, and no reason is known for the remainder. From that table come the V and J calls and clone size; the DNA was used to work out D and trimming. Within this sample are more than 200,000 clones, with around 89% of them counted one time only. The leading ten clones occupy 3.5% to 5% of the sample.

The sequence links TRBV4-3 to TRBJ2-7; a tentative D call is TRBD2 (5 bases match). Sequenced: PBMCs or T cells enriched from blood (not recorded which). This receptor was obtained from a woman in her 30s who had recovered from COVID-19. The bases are TGCGCCAGCAGCCAAGAACGGGGCTCCTACGAGCAGTACTTC. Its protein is CASSQERGSYEQYF.